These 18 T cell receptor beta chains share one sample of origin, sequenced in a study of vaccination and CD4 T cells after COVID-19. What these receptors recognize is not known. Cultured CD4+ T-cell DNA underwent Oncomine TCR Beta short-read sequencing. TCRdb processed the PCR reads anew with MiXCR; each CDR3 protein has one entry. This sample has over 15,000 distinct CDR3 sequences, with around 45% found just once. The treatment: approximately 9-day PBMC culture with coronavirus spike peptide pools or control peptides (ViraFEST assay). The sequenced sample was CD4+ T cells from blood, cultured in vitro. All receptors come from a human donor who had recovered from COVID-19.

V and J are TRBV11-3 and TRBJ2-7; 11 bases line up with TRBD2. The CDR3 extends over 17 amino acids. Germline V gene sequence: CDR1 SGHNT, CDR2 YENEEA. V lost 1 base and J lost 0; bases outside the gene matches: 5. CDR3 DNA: TGTGCCAGCAGCTTAGTCCTTACTAGCGGGAGCTCCTACGAGCAGTACTTC. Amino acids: CASSLVLTSGSSYEQYF.

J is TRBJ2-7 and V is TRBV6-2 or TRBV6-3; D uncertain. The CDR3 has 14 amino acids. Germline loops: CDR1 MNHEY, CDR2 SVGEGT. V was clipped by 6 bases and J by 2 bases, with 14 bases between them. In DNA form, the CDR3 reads TGTGCCAGCAGGGACCCGGGTAGGGCCTACGAGCAGTACTTC. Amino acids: CASRDPGRAYEQYF.

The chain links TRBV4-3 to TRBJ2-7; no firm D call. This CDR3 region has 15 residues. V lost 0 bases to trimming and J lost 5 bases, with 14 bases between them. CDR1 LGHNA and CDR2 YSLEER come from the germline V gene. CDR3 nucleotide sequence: TGCGCCAGCAGCCAAGATTCCCCCGGAATGAACGAGCAGTACTTC. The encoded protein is CASSQDSPGMNEQYF.

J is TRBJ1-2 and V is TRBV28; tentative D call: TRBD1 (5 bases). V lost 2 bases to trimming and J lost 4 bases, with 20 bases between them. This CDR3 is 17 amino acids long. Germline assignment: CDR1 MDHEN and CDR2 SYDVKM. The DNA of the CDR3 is TGTGCCAGCAGTTTAGGGACGACGAGTCAAATAGGCTATGGCTACACCTTC. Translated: CASSLGTTSQIGYGYTF.

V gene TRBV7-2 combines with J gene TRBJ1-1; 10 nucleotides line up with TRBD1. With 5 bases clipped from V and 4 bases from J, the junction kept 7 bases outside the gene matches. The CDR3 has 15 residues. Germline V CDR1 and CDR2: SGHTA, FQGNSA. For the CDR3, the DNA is TGTGCCAGCAGCCTGGACAGGGGGGCAGGCACTGAAGCTTTCTTT. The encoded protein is CASSLDRGAGTEAFF.

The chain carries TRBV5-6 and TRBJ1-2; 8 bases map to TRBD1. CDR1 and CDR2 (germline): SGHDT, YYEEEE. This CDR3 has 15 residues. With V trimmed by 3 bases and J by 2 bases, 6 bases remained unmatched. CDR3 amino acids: CASSSRTGWNYGYTF. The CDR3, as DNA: TGTGCCAGCAGCTCCCGGACAGGGTGGAACTATGGCTACACCTTC.

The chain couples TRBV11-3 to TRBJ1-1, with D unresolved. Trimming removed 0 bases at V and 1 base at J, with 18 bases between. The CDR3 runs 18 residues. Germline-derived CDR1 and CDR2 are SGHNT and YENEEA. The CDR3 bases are TGTGCCAGCAGCTTAGATCTGGTGTGGGGAGCTACGAACACTGAAGCTTTCTTT. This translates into CASSLDLVWGATNTEAFF. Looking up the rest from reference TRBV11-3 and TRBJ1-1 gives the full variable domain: EAGVVQSPRYKIIEKKQPVAFWCNPISGHNTLYWYLQNLGQGPELLIRYENEEAVDDSQLPKDRFSAERLKGVDSTLKIQPAELGDSAVYLCASSLDLVWGATNTEAFFGQGTRLTVV.

The CDR3 DNA follows: TGTGCCAGCAGTTTGGAGGGCGGGCCCCACGAGCAGTACTTC. Translating it yields CASSLEGGPHEQYF. The rearrangement joins TRBV6-2 or TRBV6-3 to TRBJ2-7, with a possible D match to TRBD2 (6 bases). The germline V gene encodes CDR1 MNHEY and CDR2 SVGEGT. CDR3 size: 14 residues. V lost 4 bases to trimming and J lost 5 bases, with 15 bases between them.

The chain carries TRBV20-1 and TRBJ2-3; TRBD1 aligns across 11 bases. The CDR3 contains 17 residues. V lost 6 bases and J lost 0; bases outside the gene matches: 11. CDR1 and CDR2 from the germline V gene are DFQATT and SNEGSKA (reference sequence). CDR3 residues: CSAPDRGLHGSTDTQYF. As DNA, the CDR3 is TGCAGTGCCCCGGACAGGGGGCTTCATGGGAGCACAGATACGCAGTATTTT.

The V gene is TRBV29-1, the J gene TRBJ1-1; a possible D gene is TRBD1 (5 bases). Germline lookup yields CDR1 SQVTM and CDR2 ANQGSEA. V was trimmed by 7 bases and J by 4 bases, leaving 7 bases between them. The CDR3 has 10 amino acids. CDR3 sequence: CSARGTEAFF. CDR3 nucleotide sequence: TGCAGCGCGAGGGGCACTGAAGCTTTCTTT. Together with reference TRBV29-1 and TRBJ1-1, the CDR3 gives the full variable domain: SAVISQKPSRDICQRGTSLTIQCQVDSQVTMMFWYRQQPGQSLTLIATANQGSEATYESGFVIDKFPISRPNLTFSTLTVSNMSPEDSSIYLCSARGTEAFFGQGTRLTVV.

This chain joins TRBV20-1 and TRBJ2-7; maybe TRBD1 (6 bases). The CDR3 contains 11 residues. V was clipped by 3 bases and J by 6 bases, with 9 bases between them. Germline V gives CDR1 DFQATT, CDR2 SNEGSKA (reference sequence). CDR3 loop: CSARGAGEQYF. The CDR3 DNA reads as TGCAGTGCTAGGGGGGCGGGCGAGCAGTACTTC.

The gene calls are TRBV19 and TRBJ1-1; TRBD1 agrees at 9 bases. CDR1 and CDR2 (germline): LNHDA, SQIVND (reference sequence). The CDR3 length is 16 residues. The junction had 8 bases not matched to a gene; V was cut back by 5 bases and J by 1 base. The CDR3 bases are TGTGCCAGTAGTTTTATACAGGGGGCAAGGAACACTGAAGCTTTCTTT. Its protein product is CASSFIQGARNTEAFF.

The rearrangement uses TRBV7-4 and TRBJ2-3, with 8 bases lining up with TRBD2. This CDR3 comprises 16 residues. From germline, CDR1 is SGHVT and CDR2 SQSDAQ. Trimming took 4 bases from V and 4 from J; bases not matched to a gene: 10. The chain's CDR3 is CASSSHKREPSDTQYF. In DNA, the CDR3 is TGTGCCAGCAGCTCACACAAGCGGGAGCCGTCAGATACGCAGTATTTT.

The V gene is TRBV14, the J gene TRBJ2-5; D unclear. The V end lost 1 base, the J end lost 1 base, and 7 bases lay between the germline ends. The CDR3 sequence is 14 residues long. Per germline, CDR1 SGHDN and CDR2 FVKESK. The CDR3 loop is CASSQGQLQETQYF. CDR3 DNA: TGTGCCAGCAGCCAAGGACAACTCCAAGAGACCCAGTACTTC.

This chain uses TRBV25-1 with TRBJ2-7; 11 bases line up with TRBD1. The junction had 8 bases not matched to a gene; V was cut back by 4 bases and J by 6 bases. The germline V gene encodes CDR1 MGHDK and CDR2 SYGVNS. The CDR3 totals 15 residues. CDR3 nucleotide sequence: TGTGCCAGCAGTGCCCATTCCGGGACAGGGGGCGAGCAGTACTTC. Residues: CASSAHSGTGGEQYF.

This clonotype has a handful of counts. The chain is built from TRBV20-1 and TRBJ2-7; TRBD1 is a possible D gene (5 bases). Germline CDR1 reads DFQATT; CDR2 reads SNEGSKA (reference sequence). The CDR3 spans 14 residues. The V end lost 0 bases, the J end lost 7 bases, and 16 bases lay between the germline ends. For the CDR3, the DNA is TGCAGTGCTAGAGATCAAGGACCCAAGGGGGAGCAGTACTTC. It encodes CSARDQGPKGEQYF.

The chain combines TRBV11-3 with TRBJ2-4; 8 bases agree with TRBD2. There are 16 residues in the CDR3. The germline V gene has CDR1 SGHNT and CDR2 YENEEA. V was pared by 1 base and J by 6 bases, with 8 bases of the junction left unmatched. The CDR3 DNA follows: TGTGCCAGCAGCTTAGCCGTTGGACTAGCAGGAAACATTCAGTACTTC. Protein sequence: CASSLAVGLAGNIQYF.

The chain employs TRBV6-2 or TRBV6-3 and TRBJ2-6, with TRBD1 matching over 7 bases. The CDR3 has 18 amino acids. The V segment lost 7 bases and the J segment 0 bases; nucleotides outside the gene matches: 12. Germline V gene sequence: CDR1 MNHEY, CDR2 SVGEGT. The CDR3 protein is CASTPHRGGNSGANVLTF. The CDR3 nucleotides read TGTGCCAGCACCCCCCACCGAGGGGGCAACTCTGGGGCCAACGTCCTGACTTTC.